This entry lists 18 T cell receptor beta chains sequenced from one sample in a study of shared clonotypes between healthy human individuals. Some clones are missing from TCRdb's copy, which holds only in-frame ones; the method was immunoSEQ multiplex PCR. The table lists a few hundred thousand clones, 75% to 80% of them singletons. The sample consisted of PBMCs. These TCRs come from a woman in her forties in good health. Some clones in this sample may be carry-over from other donors' samples.

This sequence joins TRBV28 and TRBJ1-2, with D possibly matching TRBD1 (5 bases). This CDR3 contains 16 residues. Per the germline V gene, CDR1 is MDHEN and CDR2 is SYDVKM. Trimming pared 6 bases from V and 2 bases from J, leaving 19 bases between. The CDR3 region has the DNA TGTGCCAGCAGACCCCTCGAAGGGGCAAACAACTATGGCTACACCTTC. Amino acid sequence: CASRPLEGANNYGYTF.

The sample holds one count of this clone. The chain employs TRBV7-2 and TRBJ2-7; D is ambiguous. V was cut by 7 bases and J by 12 bases, with 28 bases left in between. The germline V gene encodes CDR1 SGHTA and CDR2 FQGNSA. CDR3 size: 15 residues. CDR3 region: CASNHSTETWPHPYF. The CDR3 DNA follows: TGTGCCAGCAACCATTCGACGGAGACCTGGCCCCATCCGTACTTC.

The CDR3 spells CASSQSGLAGSEQYF. The CDR3 DNA reads as TGTGCCAGCAGCCAAAGTGGACTAGCAGGTTCCGAGCAGTACTTC. The V and J genes are TRBV4-2 and TRBJ2-7, with 8 bases matching TRBD2. The CDR3 spans 15 residues. Germline loops: CDR1 LGHNA, CDR2 YNFKEQ. Trimming took 2 bases from V and 6 from J; bases not matched to a gene: 9.

The chain couples TRBV27 to TRBJ1-5; D is perhaps TRBD1 (5 bases). The germline gives CDR1 MNHEY, CDR2 SMNVEV (reference sequence). Trimming stripped 6 bases from V and 2 bases from J, with 8 bases between. This CDR3 is 13 amino acids long. CDR3 protein: CASRDSRNQPQHF. DNA for the CDR3: TGTGCCAGCAGAGACAGCCGCAATCAGCCCCAGCATTTT.

Many counts were recorded for this clone. CDR3 DNA sequence: TGTGCCAGCAGCTTTGATTTCAGGGGGACCGGGGAGCTGTTTTTT. Translating gives CASSFDFRGTGELFF. The chain recombines TRBV5-4 with TRBJ2-2, with TRBD1 identical over 7 bases. This CDR3 region has 15 residues. Germline CDR1 and CDR2: SGHNT and YYREEE (reference sequence). V trimming: 2 bases; J trimming: 5 bases; junction bases outside the gene matches: 6.

The chain recombines TRBV7-9 with TRBJ1-5, with D maybe TRBD1 (5 bases). The CDR3 sequence is 14 residues long. The germline V gene has CDR1 SEHNR and CDR2 FQNEAQ (reference sequence). Deletions cut 5 bases from V and 1 base from J, with 9 bases between. The CDR3 coding sequence is TGTGCCAGCAGCCCAAGACAGAGCAATCAGCCCCAGCATTTT. Its protein is CASSPRQSNQPQHF.

The V call is TRBV7-9, the J call TRBJ2-1; D is perhaps TRBD2 (6 bases). CDR1 and CDR2 (germline): SEHNR, FQNEAQ (reference sequence). The CDR3 runs to 17 residues. V lost 5 bases and J lost 2, with 19 bases in between. The CDR3 region is CASSPGTSQWAYNEQFF. CDR3 DNA sequence: TGTGCCAGCAGCCCCGGGACTTCCCAATGGGCCTACAATGAGCAGTTCTTC.

V is TRBV27 and J is TRBJ2-1; D is unclear. V lost 2 bases to trimming and J lost 2 bases, with 13 bases between them. This CDR3 contains 16 residues. The germline CDR1 and CDR2 sequences are MNHEY and SMNVEV (reference sequence). The CDR3 nucleotides are TGTGCCAGCAGTTTAAGTAGGGTGGGTCCCTACAATGAGCAGTTCTTC. It encodes CASSLSRVGPYNEQFF.

A word on this clone: A far larger clone is only one base removed, so a read error is likely. The missing conserved phenylalanine or tryptophan at the end of this CDR3 makes a read error likely. Different DNA sequences within this sample yield the same CDR3. The rearrangement uses TRBV2 and TRBJ2-7, with 11 bases identical to TRBD2. After removal of 10 bases from V and 1 base from J, the junction contained 9 bases not matched to a gene. Germline CDR1 SNHLY, CDR2 FYNNEI. This CDR3 contains 15 residues. The CDR3 spells CATPGASGRSYEQYL. The CDR3 DNA reads TGTGCCACACCCGGGGCTAGCGGGAGGTCCTACGAGCAGTACCTC.

The rearrangement joins TRBV6-1 to TRBJ1-4; D remains ambiguous. Germline CDR1 is MNHNS and CDR2 is SASEGT. Trimming removed 2 bases at V and 0 bases at J, with 7 bases between. The CDR3 covers 15 residues. CDR3 protein: CASSENHATNEKLFF. CDR3 sequence (DNA): TGTGCCAGCAGTGAAAATCATGCAACTAATGAAAAACTGTTTTTT.

This sequence joins TRBV5-5 and TRBJ2-2, with 7 positions matching TRBD1. Trimming took 5 bases from V and 6 from J; bases not matched to a gene: 7. Germline V lookup: CDR1 SGHKS, CDR2 YYEKEE (reference sequence). This CDR3 comprises 14 residues. CDR3 loop: CASRHRQGPGELFF. CDR3 in DNA: TGTGCCAGCAGGCACAGACAGGGTCCCGGGGAGCTGTTTTTT.

This clone was counted only a few times. The rearrangement links TRBV7-9 to TRBJ1-3; D ambiguous. The germline V and J ends were trimmed by 3 bases and 0 bases, with 6 bases remaining between them. CDR1 and CDR2 from the germline V gene are SEHNR and FQNEAQ (reference sequence). This CDR3 comprises 14 residues. The CDR3 region has the DNA TGTGCCAGCAGCTTTTTAGACTCTGGAAACACCATATATTTT. Encoded protein: CASSFLDSGNTIYF.

Comment on this clone: This likely stems from a read error, as it lies one base from a far larger clone. The V and J genes are TRBV5-1 and TRBJ2-7; D perhaps matches TRBD1 (6 bases). The germline V gene encodes CDR1 SGHRS and CDR2 YFSETQ. CDR3 length equals 14 residues. The CDR3 DNA follows: TGCGCCAGCAGCCAGGGGACCGTCACCTACGAGCGGTACTTC. It codes for CASSQGTVTYERYF.

Many counts were recorded for this clone. The CDR3 nucleotides read TGTGCCAGTAGTTTACTAGCGGGAGTGAAGTCCAAAAACATTCAGTACTTC. Residues: CASSLLAGVKSKNIQYF. The chain couples TRBV19 to TRBJ2-4; 11 nucleotides align to TRBD2. Germline CDR1 is LNHDA and CDR2 is SQIVND (reference sequence). The CDR3 extends over 17 amino acids. V lost 5 bases and J lost 2; bases outside the gene matches: 8.

This clone was observed a single time. J is TRBJ1-2 and V is TRBV29-1; no definite D call. The germline CDR1 and CDR2 sequences are SQVTM and ANQGSEA. Trimming removed 3 bases from V and 1 base from J, with 12 bases in between. CDR3 length: 14 amino acids. CDR3 residues: CSVEVIRYNYGYTF. In DNA form, the CDR3 reads TGCAGCGTTGAGGTGATTAGGTATAACTATGGCTACACCTTC. The full variable domain, its missing parts supplied by reference TRBV29-1 and TRBJ1-2, is SAVISQKPSRDICQRGTSLTIQCQVDSQVTMMFWYRQQPGQSLTLIATANQGSEATYESGFVIDKFPISRPNLTFSTLTVSNMSPEDSSIYLCSVEVIRYNYGYTFGSGTRLTVV.

This clone was picked up many times. The chain recombines TRBV4-3 with TRBJ2-7; D ambiguous. The germline V and J ends were trimmed by 1 base and 0 bases, with 16 bases remaining between them. Looked up from germline, CDR1 is LGHNA and CDR2 is YSLEER. The CDR3 covers 17 residues. The CDR3: CASSQAGARRDSYEQYF. CDR3 nucleotide sequence: TGCGCCAGCAGCCAAGCCGGAGCCCGCCGAGACTCCTACGAGCAGTACTTC.

This clone was seen a few times. V and J are TRBV9 and TRBJ1-2; D unresolved. The CDR3 is made up of 12 amino acids. Trimming removed 4 bases at V and 1 base at J, with 5 bases between. CDR1 is SGDLS and CDR2 is YYNGEE in the germline V gene. The CDR3 bases are TGTGCCAGCAGCACCGTTAACTATGGCTACACCTTC. Its translation: CASSTVNYGYTF.

This clone occurred a few times. The rearrangement uses TRBV6-1 and TRBJ1-1, with no clear D. V was clipped by 6 bases and J by 1 base, with 9 bases between them. The CDR3 is 13 amino acids. CDR1 MNHNS and CDR2 SASEGT come from the germline V gene. The DNA for the CDR3 is TGTGCCAGCAGCCAGACGGCGAACACTGAAGCTTTCTTT. Translating it yields CASSQTANTEAFF.